This T cell receptor (beta chain) was found in a study of blood T cell repertoires in COVID-19. Germline CDR1 reads ENHRY; CDR2 reads SYGVKD. V lost 10 bases and J lost 0, with 5 bases in between. The CDR3 spans 11 residues. Method: immunoSEQ multiplex PCR; TCRdb's copy keeps in-frame clones and lacks some. This sample has around 77,000 clones, with around 93% found just once. The source is a woman aged 55-69 years with active COVID-19. Material for sequencing was peripheral blood. The rearrangement joins TRBV10-3 to TRBJ2-3; no definite D call. The CDR3: CATLSTDTQYF. In DNA form, the CDR3 reads TGTGCCACCCTGAGCACAGATACGCAGTATTTT.